These T cell receptor beta chains were read from a single sample in a study of blood T cell repertoires in COVID-19. Libraries were prepared by immunoSEQ multiplex PCR; TCRdb keeps only in-frame clonotypes and omits some of them. The sample has 100,000 to 110,000 clones; roughly 84% are singletons. The sample was peripheral blood. The receptors originated from a man younger than 40 in a cohort sampled during active COVID-19. The CDR3 runs from the conserved cysteine through the conserved F or W. A D gene is named only where the DNA matches it firmly. Rows may omit the clone size; those that give it use once, few, many or a size class.

size: few; D: -; J: TRBJ1-1; V: TRBV3-1/TRBV3-2; DNA: TGTGCCAGCAGCTCCCTAGACGTGAACACTGAAGCTTTCTTT; CDR3: CASSSLDVNTEAFF
size: -; D: TRBD1; J: TRBJ2-7; V: TRBV10-2; DNA: TGCGCCAGCGGTGGGACAGACGGTACCTACGAGCAGTACTTC; CDR3: CASGGTDGTYEQYF
size: -; D: -; J: TRBJ1-2; V: TRBV5-6; DNA: TGTGCCAGCAGGCCACTCGGGGCTAACTATGGCTACACCTTC; CDR3: CASRPLGANYGYTF
size: few; D: -; J: TRBJ1-1; V: TRBV7-2; DNA: TGTGCCAGCAGCTTAAGGTGGAGAGGGGGTGAAGCTTTCTTT; CDR3: CASSLRWRGGEAFF
size: once; D: -; J: TRBJ1-6; V: TRBV9; DNA: TGTGCCAGCAGCGTAGTAGGCAGTCCTCTAGAACCCCTCCACTTT; CDR3: CASSVVGSPLEPLHF
size: -; D: TRBD1; J: TRBJ1-6; V: TRBV5-1; DNA: TGCGCCAGCAGTTCGACCGGGACAGGGTATTCACCCCTCCACTTT; CDR3: CASSSTGTGYSPLHF
size: -; D: -; J: TRBJ1-1; V: TRBV2; DNA: TGTGCCAGCAGTCGAAATGGACTCATGAACACTGAAGCTTTCTTT; CDR3: CASSRNGLMNTEAFF
size: -; D: TRBD2; J: TRBJ2-5; V: TRBV5-8; DNA: TGTGCCAGCAGCGAAGCGGGGAGACTCGAAGAGACCCAGTACTTC; CDR3: CASSEAGRLEETQYF
size: -; D: -; J: TRBJ2-7; V: TRBV1; DNA: TGCACCAGCAGCCAAGAATTAGCACCTACAAAACAGTACTTC; CDR3: CTSSQELAPTKQYF
size: -; D: TRBD2; J: TRBJ2-7; V: TRBV10-3; DNA: TGTGCCATCAGACTAGCGGATACCTACGAGCAGTACTTC; CDR3: CAIRLADTYEQYF
size: -; D: TRBD2; J: TRBJ2-7; V: TRBV3-1/TRBV3-2; DNA: TGTGCCAGCAGCTCGGGGGGGGCTGGGTCCTACGAGCAGTACTTC; CDR3: CASSSGGAGSYEQYF
size: -; D: -; J: TRBJ2-3; V: TRBV10-3; DNA: TGTGCCATCAGTGACCCGGCAGGGATGGATGCAGATACGCAGTATTTT; CDR3: CAISDPAGMDADTQYF
size: -; D: -; J: TRBJ2-1; V: TRBV7-2; DNA: TGTGCCAGCAGCTCGGGGAACTACAATGAGCAGTTCTTC; CDR3: CASSSGNYNEQFF
size: -; D: TRBD1; J: TRBJ1-1; V: TRBV19; DNA: TGTGCCAGTAGTCCCAGACAGGGGAACACTGAAGCTTTCTTT; CDR3: CASSPRQGNTEAFF
size: -; D: TRBD1; J: TRBJ1-4; V: TRBV19; DNA: TGTGCCAGTAGTATGGGACAGGCACGACCTGAAAAACTGTTTTTT; CDR3: CASSMGQARPEKLFF
size: -; D: TRBD2; J: TRBJ2-5; V: TRBV7-2; DNA: TGTGCCAGCAGCTTAAGCGGGGGGGAGACCCAGTACTTC; CDR3: CASSLSGGETQYF
size: -; D: -; J: TRBJ1-2; V: TRBV28; DNA: TGTGCCAGCAGTTTACGGGGGGCCTATGGCTACACCTTC; CDR3: CASSLRGAYGYTF
size: -; D: TRBD1; J: TRBJ2-3; V: TRBV6-2/TRBV6-3; DNA: TGTGCCAGCAGTTACAGGGGGCCCCTTAGCACAGATACGCAGTATTTT; CDR3: CASSYRGPLSTDTQYF
size: -; D: -; J: TRBJ1-5; V: TRBV12-3/TRBV12-4; DNA: TGTGCCAGCAGCCGTGGGGCGCCTGGGCCCCAGCATTTT; CDR3: CASSRGAPGPQHF
size: -; D: -; J: TRBJ1-1; V: TRBV3-1/TRBV3-2; DNA: TGTGCCAGCAGCCAAACAAAGAACACTGAAGCTTTCTTT; CDR3: CASSQTKNTEAFF
size: -; D: -; J: TRBJ2-1; V: TRBV30; DNA: TGTGCCTGGACAATGCGGTACAATGAGCAGTTCTTC; CDR3: CAWTMRYNEQFF
size: -; D: TRBD1; J: TRBJ1-2; V: TRBV4-3; DNA: TGCGCCAGCAGCCAAGACAGGGGGAACTATGGCTACACCTTC; CDR3: CASSQDRGNYGYTF